The sequence of this T cell receptor (beta chain) was determined in a study of beta chain features in type 1 diabetes. Overall study findings and caveats: The naive, central memory and Treg TCRB repertoires showed an apparent similarity that was greater among patients than among healthy donors. Within each of all four CD4+ subsets, Type 1 diabetes patients had TCRB CDR3s that were moderately but significantly shorter. Highly expressing activated T cells could be over-counted with a cDNA template.

The germline gives CDR1 SGHRS, CDR2 YFSETQ. The V segment lost 4 bases and the J segment 8 bases; nucleotides outside the gene matches: 6. The CDR3 contains 14 residues. This clone came up a few times. Its target is unknown. All of the sorted populations showed purity greater than 95%. The isolated RNA, all of it, was reverse transcribed, so expressed TCRB transcripts were what got sequenced. Naive, central memory and regulatory T cell samples yielded around 3.6 million reads on average. Clones were read by immunoSEQ multiplex PCR, and TCRdb kept only the in-frame ones, dropping some. The data contain 250,000 to 300,000 clones, around 24% of them singletons.

This TCR derives from a woman between 25 and 40 years old with type 1 diabetes. V gene TRBV5-1 combines with J gene TRBJ2-4; 10 bases fit TRBD1. Sequences were obtained from naive CD4+ T cells from blood. The CDR3 spells CASSMGQGKDIQYF. DNA for the CDR3: TGCGCCAGCAGCATGGGACAGGGGAAGGACATTCAGTACTTC.